Below, 17 T cell receptor beta chains from the same sample are listed, as sequenced in a study of T-cell reconstitution after alpha-beta-depleted transplantation in children. Preparation of the TCRbeta library was carried out with unique molecular identifiers. A single record per CDR3 protein comes from TCRdb applying MiXCR to the PCR reads. This table holds 780,000 or so distinct CDR3 sequences, 15% to 20% found once. This material consisted of PBMCs, mostly from graft donor cells, taken 360 days after TCRalphabeta/CD19-depleted stem cell transplant. The receptors shown here come from a male patient aged 10-17 years who had a stem cell transplant for acute lymphoblastic leukemia, so the T cells may come from the graft donor.

This clonotype was recorded a few times. The chain uses TRBV29-1 and TRBJ2-1, with D unclear. Trimming cost V 4 bases and J 7 bases, with 8 bases left between them. Per the germline V gene, CDR1 is SQVTM and CDR2 is ANQGSEA. The CDR3 loop spans 11 amino acids. The CDR3 nucleotides read TGCAGCGTTGTTCTTCTGAATGAGCAGTTCTTC. It is translated as CSVVLLNEQFF.

This clonotype was seen at least ten times. The chain couples TRBV29-1 to TRBJ2-1; D remains ambiguous. CDR3 length equals 12 residues. V gave up 3 bases and J gave up 7 bases, with 10 bases separating them. Germline values: CDR1 SQVTM, CDR2 ANQGSEA. The CDR3 bases are TGCAGCGTTGACCTCGCTATTAATGAGCAGTTCTTC. Its protein is CSVDLAINEQFF.

This chain joins TRBV7-9 and TRBJ2-1; 12 bases align to TRBD2. The CDR3 is 15 residues long. Trimming at V came to 3 bases and at J to 8 bases, leaving 5 bases not matched to a gene. CDR1 SEHNR and CDR2 FQNEAQ come from the germline V gene (reference sequence). The CDR3 DNA sequence: TGTGCCAGCAGCTTTGTGACTAGCGGGAGTGATGAGCAGTTCTTC. This translates into CASSFVTSGSDEQFF.

The chain joins TRBV5-1 to TRBJ2-7; D call uncertain. V was clipped by 2 bases and J by 0 bases, with 12 bases between them. The CDR3 loop spans 15 amino acids. CDR1 and CDR2 from the germline V gene are SGHRS and YFSETQ. The CDR3 DNA reads TGCGCCAGCAGCTTAGGGCATACGAGCTCCTACGAGCAGTACTTC. Translated, it gives CASSLGHTSSYEQYF.

The table lists this clonotype with a few counts. This sequence joins TRBV10-2 and TRBJ2-3, with D unresolved. Germline V gene data show CDR1 as WSHSY and CDR2 as SAAADI. Trimming took off 4 bases at V and 8 bases at J, with 13 bases between the two ends. The CDR3 covers 13 residues. This CDR3 reads CASSVNGLGTQYF. The CDR3 DNA reads TGCGCCAGCAGTGTTAACGGGTTGGGTACGCAGTATTTT.

The rearrangement links TRBV3-1 to TRBJ2-7, with 9 bases identical to TRBD1. This CDR3 spans 18 amino acids. Trimming cost V 11 bases and J 2 bases; bases outside gene matches: 22. Germline V gene lookup returns CDR1 LGHDT and CDR2 YNNKEL (reference sequence). The CDR3 nucleotides are TGTGCCTCCTGCAAGGAAGCCGGGACAGGGAGTTTCGCCTACGAGCAGTACTTC. It is translated as CASCKEAGTGSFAYEQYF.

This clonotype was observed a few times. CDR3 in amino acids: CASSRGSSGRSYEQYF. The CDR3 region has the DNA TGCGCCAGCAGCAGGGGGTCTAGCGGGAGGTCCTACGAGCAGTACTTC. The chain uses TRBV5-1 and TRBJ2-7, with 11 bases lining up with TRBD2. The V segment lost 4 bases and the J segment 1 base; nucleotides outside the gene matches: 7. Per the germline V gene, CDR1 is SGHRS and CDR2 is YFSETQ. The length of the CDR3 is 16 residues. The whole variable domain, remainder taken from reference TRBV5-1 and TRBJ2-7, is KAGVTQTPRYLIKTRGQQVTLSCSPISGHRSVSWYQQTPGQGLQFLFEYFSETQRNKGNFPGRFSGRQFSNSRSEMNVSTLELGDSALYLCASSRGSSGRSYEQYFGPGTRLTVT.

The rearrangement links TRBV29-1 to TRBJ2-3; D remains ambiguous. CDR1 is SQVTM, CDR2 ANQGSEA, per germline. V shed 2 bases and J shed 2 bases, with 5 bases lying between them. CDR3 length: 12 amino acids. CDR3 residues: CSVEPVTDTQYF. The CDR3 DNA follows: TGCAGCGTTGAACCTGTCACAGATACGCAGTATTTT.

The chain carries TRBV6-5 and TRBJ2-5, with D possibly TRBD1 on 5 matching bases. The germline V gene has CDR1 MNHEY and CDR2 SVGAGI. The length of the CDR3 is 14 residues. V lost 7 bases, J lost 0 bases, and 12 bases lay in between. DNA for the CDR3: TGTGCCAGCACCAGATCAGGGAACCAAGAGACCCAGTACTTC. It codes for CASTRSGNQETQYF.

The rearrangement links TRBV5-1 to TRBJ1-3; no reliable D call. V lost 7 bases to trimming and J lost 3 bases, with 14 bases between them. CDR1 and CDR2 (germline): SGHRS, YFSETQ. This CDR3 region has 14 residues. The CDR3 loop is CASGKVVSGNTIYF. CDR3 DNA sequence: TGCGCCAGCGGAAAGGTTGTGAGTGGAAACACCATATATTTT. The full variable domain, its missing parts supplied by reference TRBV5-1 and TRBJ1-3, is KAGVTQTPRYLIKTRGQQVTLSCSPISGHRSVSWYQQTPGQGLQFLFEYFSETQRNKGNFPGRFSGRQFSNSRSEMNVSTLELGDSALYLCASGKVVSGNTIYFGEGSWLTVV.

The chain links TRBV5-6 to TRBJ2-7, with 11 bases matching TRBD1. The J segment lost 4 bases and the V segment lost 0 bases, leaving 6 bases of the junction unmatched. CDR3 length: 16 amino acids. Germline CDR1 reads SGHDT; CDR2 reads YYEEEE. CDR3 sequence: CASSLVPGTGGYEQYF. In nucleotides, the CDR3 is TGTGCCAGCAGCTTGGTTCCGGGGACAGGGGGTTACGAGCAGTACTTC.

The table lists this clonotype with a few counts. The J gene is TRBJ2-4, the V gene TRBV20-1; D is ambiguous. This CDR3 contains 12 residues. Trimming removed 4 bases from V and 9 bases from J, with 13 bases in between. Germline V gene sequence: CDR1 DFQATT, CDR2 SNEGSKA (reference sequence). CDR3 in DNA: TGCAGTGCTACCACGGCCGGTCGCATTCAGTACTTC. Its translation: CSATTAGRIQYF.

This clonotype was seen a handful of times. The rearrangement links TRBV11-2 to TRBJ2-1, with TRBD2 identical over 10 bases. With 10 bases clipped from V and 8 bases from J, the junction kept 14 bases outside the gene matches. CDR1 is SGHAT and CDR2 is FQNNGV in the germline V gene. This CDR3 has 15 residues. The CDR3 DNA reads as TGTGCCATTTCCGCGGCTAGCGGGAGTTTATATGAGCAGTTCTTC. This codes for CAISAASGSLYEQFF.

This clonotype was detected only a few times. The CDR3 sequence is CATSPRGNRGLLGREQYF. The CDR3, as DNA: TGTGCCACCAGCCCAAGGGGTAACAGGGGGCTTCTAGGGAGGGAGCAGTACTTC. The chain recombines TRBV15 with TRBJ2-7, with 9 nucleotides matching TRBD1. The trim removed 5 bases at V and 7 bases at J, leaving 21 bases unmatched. The CDR3 is 18 residues long. Germline V CDR1 and CDR2: LNHNV, YYDKDF (reference sequence).

This clonotype was observed a handful of times. The chain recombines TRBV3-1 with TRBJ1-3, with a weak D call TRBD1 (6 bases). The CDR3 is 15 amino acids. V gave up 4 bases and J gave up 4 bases, with 14 bases separating them. In germline, CDR1 is LGHDT, CDR2 YNNKEL (reference sequence). CDR3 bases: TGTGCCAGCAGCCTCCAAGACAGGCTCGGAAACACCATATATTTT. Protein product: CASSLQDRLGNTIYF.

The V call is TRBV27, the J call TRBJ2-7, with no clear D. V was clipped by 3 bases and J by 2 bases, with 11 bases between them. CDR3 length: 14 residues. Germline assignment: CDR1 MNHEY and CDR2 SMNVEV (reference sequence). CDR3 sequence reads: CASSFIGSTYEQYF. CDR3 DNA: TGTGCCAGCAGTTTTATCGGCAGTACCTACGAGCAGTACTTC.

This rearrangement joins TRBV7-9 to TRBJ2-7; the match to TRBD1 covers 7 bases. The CDR3 runs 13 residues. J gave up 5 bases and V 7 bases, and 8 bases lay outside the gene matches. Germline values: CDR1 SEHNR, CDR2 FQNEAQ (reference sequence). The CDR3 spells CASTPGTDHEQYF. Here the CDR3 DNA reads TGTGCCAGCACCCCTGGGACAGACCACGAGCAGTACTTC. The complete variable domain, with remaining parts taken from reference TRBV7-9 and TRBJ2-7, reads DTGVSQNPRHKITKRGQNVTFRCDPISEHNRLYWYRQTLGQGPEFLTYFQNEAQLEKSRLLSDRFSAERPKGSFSTLEIQRTEQGDSAMYLCASTPGTDHEQYFGPGTRLTVT.